Shown below are 26 T cell receptor beta chains from a single sample sequenced in a study of blood T cell repertoires in COVID-19. This table comes from immunoSEQ multiplex PCR, and its TCRdb copy is limited to in-frame clones, with some not included. This table holds 270,000 or so clones, about four fifths found once. The sequenced material came from peripheral blood. All receptors come from a woman under 30 with acute or convalescent COVID-19.

The CDR3 DNA follows: TGTGCCAGCAGCTTCGGGATTTCAAGTGGCTATGGCTACACCTTC. Translation: CASSFGISSGYGYTF. The genes are TRBV7-9 and TRBJ1-2; D is unclear. Germline V gene sequence: CDR1 SEHNR, CDR2 FQNEAQ (reference sequence). V dropped 3 bases and J dropped 4 bases, with 15 bases sitting between them. The CDR3 runs to 15 residues.

This chain joins TRBV7-2 and TRBJ1-1; D not certain. The V end lost 1 base, the J end lost 4 bases, and 13 bases lay between the germline ends. CDR3 length: 15 residues. CDR1 and CDR2 from the germline V gene are SGHTA and FQGNSA. For the CDR3, the DNA is TGTGCCAGCAGCTTAGGGACGGGGATGGGCACTGAAGCTTTCTTT. Translating it yields CASSLGTGMGTEAFF.

This sequence joins TRBV3-1 (or the pseudogene TRBV3-2) and TRBJ1-6; no clear D gene. V was trimmed by 2 bases and J by 12 bases, leaving 8 bases between them. Germline assignment: CDR1 LGHDT and CDR2 YNNKEL (reference sequence). The CDR3 sequence is 12 residues long. This CDR3 reads CASSQQDLPLHF. CDR3 DNA sequence: TGTGCCAGCAGCCAACAGGATTTACCCCTCCACTTT.

CDR3 DNA sequence: TGCGCCAGCAGTCTACTAGCGGGGGCCTACGAGCAGTACTTC. This codes for CASSLLAGAYEQYF. This chain links TRBV4-1 with TRBJ2-7; 11 bases line up with TRBD2. This CDR3 has 14 residues. CDR1 is MGHRA and CDR2 is YSYEKL in the germline V gene. The trim removed 6 bases at V and 2 bases at J, leaving 3 bases unmatched.

This clone was detected only once. CDR3 nucleotides: TGTGCCAGTAGCCGTGGCGCGGCCTCTGGAAACACCATATATTTT. It translates to CASSRGAASGNTIYF. V usage is TRBV19 and J usage is TRBJ1-3; D gene ambiguous. The ends were cut back, 6 bases at V and 0 bases at J, with 12 bases in the middle. This CDR3 is 15 amino acids long. Germline CDR1 and CDR2: LNHDA and SQIVND (reference sequence).

The V call is TRBV7-9, the J call TRBJ1-5; possible D gene TRBD1, 5 bases. Germline V gene data show CDR1 as SEHNR and CDR2 as FQNEAQ (reference sequence). Deletions cut 3 bases from V and 0 bases from J, with 18 bases between. The CDR3 totals 18 residues. In DNA form, the CDR3 reads TGTGCCAGCAGCTTGGGCACCGGGGGGACGTATAGCAATCAGCCCCAGCATTTT. Translated: CASSLGTGGTYSNQPQHF.

The chain employs TRBV30 and TRBJ2-7; weak D call: TRBD1 (6 bases). The CDR3 has 11 residues. Trimming took off 8 bases at V and 1 base at J, with 9 bases between the two ends. CDR1 is GTSNPN, CDR2 SVGIG, per germline (reference sequence). Written as DNA, the CDR3 is TGTGCCCTCCAGGGGTCCTACGAGCAGTACTTC. Its translation: CALQGSYEQYF.

On this clone itself: A much larger clone differs from this one at a single base, so this may be a read error. The V gene is TRBV3-1 (or the pseudogene TRBV3-2), the J gene TRBJ1-6, with 7 bases matching TRBD1. CDR3 length: 14 amino acids. V lost 3 bases and J lost 5; bases outside the gene matches: 1. Germline V lookup: CDR1 LGHDT, CDR2 YNNKEL (reference sequence). Here the CDR3 DNA reads TGTGCCAGCAGCCAGGGACAGAATAATTCACCCCTCCACTTT. This sequence encodes CASSQGQNNSPLHF.

The DNA of the CDR3 is TGTGCCAGTAGTATGGGACTAGCGGGAGAGAGAAACATTCAGTACTTC. Protein sequence: CASSMGLAGERNIQYF. The rearrangement links TRBV19 to TRBJ2-4, with 14 positions matching TRBD2. Germline loops: CDR1 LNHDA, CDR2 SQIVND (reference sequence). J gave up 6 bases and V 3 bases, and 4 bases lay outside the gene matches. The CDR3 runs 16 residues.

The rearrangement links TRBV3-1 (or the pseudogene TRBV3-2) to TRBJ2-2; no clear D. There are 14 residues in the CDR3. Trimming took off 0 bases at V and 7 bases at J, with 9 bases between the two ends. Germline V gene lookup returns CDR1 LGHDT and CDR2 YNNKEL (reference sequence). CDR3 in amino acids: CASSQDWARGELFF. The CDR3 DNA follows: TGTGCCAGCAGCCAAGATTGGGCTCGCGGGGAGCTGTTTTTT.

The chain combines TRBV7-2 with TRBJ2-1; 12 bases align to TRBD2. This CDR3 comprises 18 residues. Germline CDR1 SGHTA, CDR2 FQGNSA. J gave up 2 bases and V 0 bases, and 5 bases lay outside the gene matches. For the CDR3, the DNA is TGTGCCAGCAGCTTAGCGACTAGCGGGGGAATTCCCTACAATGAGCAGTTCTTC. Amino acid sequence: CASSLATSGGIPYNEQFF.

The chain uses TRBV9 and TRBJ1-1; 9 bases align to TRBD1. The junction had 7 bases not matched to a gene; V was cut back by 0 bases and J by 4 bases. The germline V gene encodes CDR1 SGDLS and CDR2 YYNGEE. The CDR3 has 16 residues. The CDR3, as DNA: TGTGCCAGCAGCGTAGAAGGGACAGGGTGGCGCACTGAAGCTTTCTTT. Amino acids: CASSVEGTGWRTEAFF.

The CDR3 reads CASSQRGRGVGQETQYF. CDR3 DNA sequence: TGTGCCAGCAGCCAAAGAGGTCGGGGAGTTGGCCAAGAGACCCAGTACTTC. The genes are TRBV14 and TRBJ2-5, with D perhaps matching TRBD2 (5 bases). V was trimmed by 2 bases and J by 1 base, leaving 17 bases between them. The CDR3 sequence is 17 residues long. CDR1 and CDR2 (germline): SGHDN, FVKESK.

V usage is TRBV19 and J usage is TRBJ1-5; TRBD1 agrees at 7 bases. The germline V gene encodes CDR1 LNHDA and CDR2 SQIVND (reference sequence). The V gene end was trimmed by 7 bases and the J gene end by 2 bases; junction bases not matched to a gene: 8. CDR3 size: 15 residues. CDR3 residues: CASTPPGQGNQPQHF. The CDR3 DNA is TGTGCCAGTACCCCCCCCGGACAGGGCAATCAGCCCCAGCATTTT.

This chain uses TRBV14 with TRBJ2-7; TRBD1 is a possible D gene (6 bases). Trimming left V 5 bases short and J 5 bases short, with 16 bases between. CDR1 and CDR2 (germline): SGHDN, FVKESK. This CDR3 comprises 14 residues. The CDR3 region is CASSFTTGRHEQYF. In nucleotides, the CDR3 is TGTGCCAGCAGCTTCACGACAGGCCGACACGAGCAGTACTTC.

The genes are TRBV11-2 and TRBJ2-7; the D is unclear. This CDR3 comprises 12 residues. Deletions cut 2 bases from V and 5 bases from J, with 7 bases between. Germline CDR1 SGHAT, CDR2 FQNNGV. The DNA for the CDR3 is TGTGCCAGCAGCTTAAGCGTCCACGAGCAGTACTTC. This sequence encodes CASSLSVHEQYF.

The rearrangement uses TRBV29-1 and TRBJ1-1; D is undetermined. V lost 4 bases and J lost 0, with 9 bases in between. Germline assignment: CDR1 SQVTM and CDR2 ANQGSEA. This CDR3 contains 13 residues. CDR3 nucleotides: TGCAGCGTTGGAGACGGGTTGAACACTGAAGCTTTCTTT. Translated: CSVGDGLNTEAFF.

The rearrangement uses TRBV11-3 and TRBJ2-1; the D gene is possibly TRBD1 (8 bases). V was pared by 5 bases and J by 2 bases, with 16 bases between. The length of the CDR3 is 16 residues. CDR1 and CDR2 (germline): SGHNT, YENEEA. The CDR3 DNA reads TGTGCCAGCAGCCAGCACAGGGGGGGGACCTACAATGAGCAGTTCTTC. Protein product: CASSQHRGGTYNEQFF. The complete variable domain, with remaining parts taken from reference TRBV11-3 and TRBJ2-1, reads EAGVVQSPRYKIIEKKQPVAFWCNPISGHNTLYWYLQNLGQGPELLIRYENEEAVDDSQLPKDRFSAERLKGVDSTLKIQPAELGDSAVYLCASSQHRGGTYNEQFFGPGTRLTVL.

The rearrangement joins TRBV5-1 to TRBJ2-7, with D possibly matching TRBD2 (5 bases). CDR1 and CDR2 (germline): SGHRS, YFSETQ. V dropped 0 bases and J dropped 0 bases, with 10 bases sitting between them. This CDR3 is 15 amino acids long. The DNA for the CDR3 is TGCGCCAGCAGCTTGGTGAGGGAAGACTCCTACGAGCAGTACTTC. Protein sequence: CASSLVREDSYEQYF. Full variable domain (outside the CDR3, taken from reference TRBV5-1 and TRBJ2-7): KAGVTQTPRYLIKTRGQQVTLSCSPISGHRSVSWYQQTPGQGLQFLFEYFSETQRNKGNFPGRFSGRQFSNSRSEMNVSTLELGDSALYLCASSLVREDSYEQYFGPGTRLTVT.

The table lists this clone with a count of one. V and J are TRBV5-1 and TRBJ2-3; tentative D call: TRBD2 (5 bases). CDR1 and CDR2 (germline): SGHRS, YFSETQ. The V and J ends lost 5 bases and 0 bases respectively, with 10 bases between them. CDR3 length: 14 residues. The CDR3, as DNA: TGCGCCAGCAGATCAAGGACTAGCACAGATACGCAGTATTTT. This encodes CASRSRTSTDTQYF.

The chain combines TRBV24-1 with TRBJ2-3; 14 nucleotides align to TRBD2. The CDR3 loop spans 20 amino acids. Germline V gene data show CDR1 as KGHDR and CDR2 as SFDVKD. J was trimmed by 14 bases and V by 3 bases; bases with no gene match: 24. The CDR3 reads CATSDLRTSGRIPTHRYWYF. Written as DNA, the CDR3 is TGTGCCACCAGTGATCTCAGGACTAGCGGGAGGATCCCAACACACAGATACTGGTATTTT.

The chain couples TRBV5-6 to TRBJ1-1, with TRBD1 matching over 9 bases. This CDR3 is built from 13 residues. Germline assignment: CDR1 SGHDT and CDR2 YYEEEE. Unmatched junction bases numbered 6, after V lost 7 bases and J lost 5 bases. CDR3 bases: TGTGCCAGCGCCGGACAGGGGTGGACTGAAGCTTTCTTT. Translated: CASAGQGWTEAFF.

This chain links TRBV6-4 with TRBJ2-6, with TRBD2 as a possible D gene (5 bases). The CDR3 consists of 16 residues. V was shortened by 3 bases and J by 0 bases, with 9 bases between the two germline ends. Germline values: CDR1 MRHNA, CDR2 SNTAGT. CDR3 amino acids: CASSEDSPSGANVLTF. In DNA form, the CDR3 reads TGTGCCAGCAGTGAGGACTCCCCCTCTGGGGCCAACGTCCTGACTTTC.

V gene TRBV30 combines with J gene TRBJ1-2, with 9 bases matching TRBD1. The CDR3 loop spans 13 amino acids. V dropped 2 bases and J dropped 6; count of bases not matched to a gene: 4. The germline CDR1 and CDR2 sequences are GTSNPN and SVGIG (reference sequence). The CDR3 nucleotides are TGTGCCTGGAGTCACAGGGGGCCGGATGGCTACACCTTC. Its protein product is CAWSHRGPDGYTF.

The chain carries TRBV19 and TRBJ1-1; the D gene is possibly TRBD1 (5 bases). The CDR3 contains 19 residues. The V end lost 7 bases, the J end lost 0 bases, and 27 bases lay between the germline ends. CDR1 LNHDA and CDR2 SQIVND come from the germline V gene (reference sequence). CDR3 bases: TGTGCCAGTATACAAGTTGGCGGACGGGGGAGAGTCGTGAACACTGAAGCTTTCTTT. It codes for CASIQVGGRGRVVNTEAFF. Based on the CDR3 plus reference TRBV19 and TRBJ1-1, the full variable domain is DGGITQSPKYLFRKEGQNVTLSCEQNLNHDAMYWYRQDPGQGLRLIYYSQIVNDFQKGDIAEGYSVSREKKESFPLTVTSAQKNPTAFYLCASIQVGGRGRVVNTEAFFGQGTRLTVV.

This chain links TRBV6-2 or TRBV6-3 with TRBJ1-5; no clear D. V was cut by 2 bases and J by 3 bases, with 8 bases left in between. CDR1 is MNHEY and CDR2 is SVGEGT in the germline V gene. The CDR3 extends over 14 amino acids. CDR3 residues: CASSYAFYNQPQHF. Here the CDR3 DNA reads TGTGCCAGCAGTTACGCGTTTTACAATCAGCCCCAGCATTTT.